This TCR beta chain was profiled in a study of regulatory T cells in long-lasting Graves disease. Time point in this sample: newly diagnosed GD, antithyroid drugs for less than 3 months. After RNA was extracted from PBMCs, the TCR library was made from it. EDTA tubes held approximately 10 milliliters of peripheral blood from each patient. CDR3-region Arm-PCR and iRepertoire HTBI primers produced the TCR beta libraries. TCRdb analysed the multiplex PCR reads with MiXCR anew, one entry per CDR3 protein. Of under 500,000 distinct CDR3 sequences in the sample, roughly 15% were seen once. This clonotype was counted only a few times. These data also featured in a second study, about T cells in Graves' hyperthyroidism and ophthalmopathy.

This TCR derives from a woman aged 25 to 39 with Graves disease. Sequenced here: peripheral blood mononuclear cells (PBMCs), sampled at new diagnosis, from a patient treated with antithyroid drugs.

The CDR3 spells CSVASGLAGAYEQYF. Here the CDR3 DNA reads TGCAGCGTTGCATCAGGACTAGCGGGAGCCTACGAGCAGTACTTC. The chain recombines TRBV29-1 with TRBJ2-7; 13 bases map to TRBD2. The germline gives CDR1 SQVTM, CDR2 ANQGSEA. The CDR3 is 15 residues long. V trimming: 4 bases; J trimming: 2 bases; junction bases outside the gene matches: 5.